The TCR beta chain described here comes from a study of cytomegalovirus exposure and HLA in healthy donors. On this clone itself: What it recognizes is unknown.

Primers: 60 Vbeta forward and 13 Jbeta reverse. TCRdb's copy holds only in-frame clones and misses some; the assay was immunoSEQ multiplex PCR. This table has some 130,000 clones, over 75% appearing once. The CDR3 is 16 amino acids. V dropped 3 bases and J dropped 0 bases, with 15 bases sitting between them. Germline V CDR1 and CDR2: KGHSH, LQKENI. General study findings and limits: Upon later analysis, TCR association rates were observed to vary by HLA locus, being highest for DRB1 and lowest for HLA-C.

The receptor's source is a woman in her forties or fifties in good health and CMV-seropositive. Sequencing was performed on PBMCs. This chain uses TRBV18 with TRBJ2-7; TRBD2 is a possible D gene (5 bases). The CDR3 DNA reads TGTGCCAGCTCACCGCGATTGGAAGGGAGCTCCTACGAGCAGTACTTC. This sequence encodes CASSPRLEGSSYEQYF.